This is a list of T cell receptor beta chains from one sample in a study of blood T cells in healthy people across ages. TCRdb itself ran the 5' RACE reads through MiXCR, one entry per CDR3 protein. The sample lists 800,000 or so distinct CDR3 sequences; just under 25% were seen once. These records were also assigned to another study, of T cells of mothers and their children.

The sequencing input was blood. These receptors all stem from a boy aged 5-17 years in good health. Both conserved end residues are part of each CDR3. The D gene is left open where the match is weak. Rows may omit the clone size; those that give it use once, few, many or a size class.

few	TRBJ2-4	.	TRBV28	TGTGCCAGCAGTCGAGTACTAAACATTCAGTACTTC	CASSRVLNIQYF
few	TRBJ2-7	.	TRBV20-1	TGCAGTGCTATATCGACAGGGACTAGCTCCTACGAGCAGTACTTC	CSAISTGTSSYEQYF
few	TRBJ1-5	.	TRBV6-5	TGTGCCAGCTCGTGGGCACTCAATCAGCCCCAGCATTTT	CASSWALNQPQHF
.	TRBJ1-1	.	TRBV5-1	TGCGCCACCTCTGCTGTTGTAGGGACTGAAGCTTTCTTT	CATSAVVGTEAFF
few	TRBJ1-5	.	TRBV20-1	TGCAGTGCTAGAATAGCAGGGGGCAATCAGCCCCAGCATTTT	CSARIAGGNQPQHF
once	TRBJ1-2	.	TRBV12-3/TRBV12-4	TGTGCCAGCAGTTTAAGGCATAGAACTGGCTACACCTTC	CASSLRHRTGYTF
.	TRBJ2-4	.	TRBV6-5	TGTGCCAGCATCAGAGAAAACATTCAGTACTTC	CASIRENIQYF
.	TRBJ2-5	.	TRBV20-1	TGCAGTGTCCGGAGAGGTACACAAGAGACCCAGTACTTC	CSVRRGTQETQYF
.	TRBJ2-6	TRBD1	TRBV5-5	TGTGCCAGCAGCCCCCGACAGGGCTCTGGGGCCAACGTCCTGACTTTC	CASSPRQGSGANVLTF
.	TRBJ2-6	.	TRBV6-4	TGTGCCAGCAGTGACTGGGGAACCGACTCTGGGGCCAACGTCCTGACTTTC	CASSDWGTDSGANVLTF
few	TRBJ2-7	.	TRBV27	TGTGCCAGCAGTATGACAGGTGACGAGCAGTACTTC	CASSMTGDEQYF
few	TRBJ2-7	.	TRBV28	TGTGCCAGCAGTTTCCTAGCGTCCTACGAGCAGTACTTC	CASSFLASYEQYF
.	TRBJ2-1	TRBD2	TRBV19	TGTGCCAGTAGTTCTAGCGGGGGGGTCGATCGCAATGAGCAGTTCTTC	CASSSSGGVDRNEQFF
few	TRBJ1-1	.	TRBV5-1	TGCGCCAGCGGCGAGGGGGGGAACACTGAAGCTTTCTTT	CASGEGGNTEAFF
once	TRBJ2-7	TRBD1	TRBV5-6	TGTGCCAGCAGCTTGGTGGGACAGGGCGGGGCCGGGCAGTACTTC	CASSLVGQGGAGQYF
.	TRBJ2-7	.	TRBV20-1	TGCAGTGCTAGAGGGGGGCGTAAAGACGAGCAGTACTTC	CSARGGRKDEQYF
.	TRBJ2-5	TRBD1	TRBV10-3	TGTGCCATCAGTGATTGGATCGGGACAGGGGGAGAGACCCAGTACTTC	CAISDWIGTGGETQYF
few	TRBJ2-5	.	TRBV7-8	TGTGCCAGCAGCTATAGGGGCCGGGGGGAGACCCAGTACTTC	CASSYRGRGETQYF
few	TRBJ1-5	.	TRBV3-1	TGTGCCAGCAGCCAAGATCTCGGTGGCAATCAGCCCCAGCATTTT	CASSQDLGGNQPQHF
.	TRBJ2-2	.	TRBV29-1	TGCAGCGTTGAAGATGGACAGATCACCGGGGAGCTGTTTTTT	CSVEDGQITGELFF
many	TRBJ2-7	.	TRBV28	TGTGCCAGCAGTTTACAGTCCTACGAGCAGTACTTC	CASSLQSYEQYF
.	TRBJ2-5	.	TRBV29-1	TGCAGCGTTGAACCGTGGTCACAAGAGACCCAGTACTTC	CSVEPWSQETQYF
few	TRBJ1-2	TRBD1	TRBV7-6	TGTGCCAGCAGCGAAGTTCCGGGACAGTCTTCCCCTGGCTACACCTTC	CASSEVPGQSSPGYTF
few	TRBJ2-1	TRBD2	TRBV29-1	TGCAGCGTTGAAGATTGGTCAGGACTAAGCGGGAGCCGCTACAATGAGCAGTTCTTC	CSVEDWSGLSGSRYNEQFF
.	TRBJ1-5	.	TRBV5-8	TGTGCCAGCAGCTTGGGTCACGTAGTAAATCAGCCCCAGCATTTT	CASSLGHVVNQPQHF
.	TRBJ2-5	.	TRBV5-6	TGTGCCAGCACTCCCTGGGGGTCCACCAGAGAGACCCAGTACTTC	CASTPWGSTRETQYF
.	TRBJ2-7	TRBD1	TRBV7-2	TGTGCCAGCAGCCTAGACAGGGATTGGGACGAGCAGTACTTC	CASSLDRDWDEQYF
few	TRBJ1-1	.	TRBV5-1	TGCGCCGGCAGCGGGACTGTTACAGGGAACACTGAAGCTTTCTTT	CAGSGTVTGNTEAFF
.	TRBJ1-1	.	TRBV29-1	TGCAGCGTTGAGACAGCGATGAACACTGAAGCTTTCTTT	CSVETAMNTEAFF
.	TRBJ2-7	.	TRBV12-3/TRBV12-4	TGTGCCAGCAGTTTAGTGGGGCTTGTGCGCGAGCAGTACTTC	CASSLVGLVREQYF
.	TRBJ1-2	.	TRBV27	TGTGCCAGCAGGGGGGGACCCTATGGCTACACCTTC	CASRGGPYGYTF
once	TRBJ1-1	TRBD1	TRBV29-1	TGCAGCGTTCCGGGACAGGGGGTTACAAGGACTGAAGCTTTCTTT	CSVPGQGVTRTEAFF
.	TRBJ1-1	TRBD1	TRBV27	TGTGCCAGCAGTTTATGGACAGGGGCCGAAAACACTGAAGCTTCCTTT	CASSLWTGAENTEASF
.	TRBJ2-5	TRBD1	TRBV7-9	TGTGCCAGCAGCTGGGGGACAGAACAAGAGACCCAGTACTTC	CASSWGTEQETQYF
.	TRBJ2-1	TRBD2	TRBV5-1	TGCGCCACCCGGCGACTAGCGGATGAGCAGTTCTTC	CATRRLADEQFF
many	TRBJ2-1	TRBD2	TRBV7-2	TGTGCCAGCAGCTTGCGGGGGGGCGGGCACAATGAGCAGTTCTTC	CASSLRGGGHNEQFF
.	TRBJ1-1	.	TRBV20-1	TGCAGTGCTAGTATTCCGACAGCTAGGACTGAAGCTTTCTTT	CSASIPTARTEAFF
few	TRBJ2-5	TRBD2	TRBV20-1	TGCAGTGCTAGGGGGAGCGGGAGTTCTACCAAACAAGAGACCCAGTACTTC	CSARGSGSSTKQETQYF
once	TRBJ1-2	TRBD1	TRBV12-3/TRBV12-4	TGTGCCAGCAGTGGGACAGGGTCGGATGGCTACACCTTC	CASSGTGSDGYTF
.	TRBJ1-6	TRBD1	TRBV4-3	TGCGCCAGCAGGAACCGGGACAGGGATAATTCACCCCTCCACTTT	CASRNRDRDNSPLHF
.	TRBJ2-2	.	TRBV7-2	TGTGCCAGCAGCTTGTTCCAGGGGGGTTACACCTGGGAGCTGTTTTTT	CASSLFQGGYTWELFF
.	TRBJ2-1	.	TRBV3-1	TGTGCCAGCAGCCAAGTGAGAGCGTCCCTCTCCTACAATGAGCAGTTCTTC	CASSQVRASLSYNEQFF
.	TRBJ2-5	TRBD1	TRBV5-1	TGCGCCAGCAGCTTGGAGGGACAGGGGGCAGGATTGAGGGTTCAAGAGACCCAGTACTTC	CASSLEGQGAGLRVQETQYF
few	TRBJ2-1	TRBD2	TRBV6-1	TGTGCCAGCAGTGATATCGGACTAGCGGTCAATGAGCAGTTCTTC	CASSDIGLAVNEQFF
few	TRBJ2-7	TRBD1	TRBV7-8	TGTGCCAGCAGCTCAAGAACGGGACAGGGTTACGAGCAGTACTTC	CASSSRTGQGYEQYF
.	TRBJ2-3	TRBD2	TRBV5-1	TGCGCCAGCAGCTTACTAGCGGGGGATGGCCCAGATACGCAGTATTTT	CASSLLAGDGPDTQYF
.	TRBJ1-5	.	TRBV7-9	TGTGCCAGCAGCTTTCCCGGGGGTGATCAGCCCCAGCATTTT	CASSFPGGDQPQHF
.	TRBJ2-1	.	TRBV27	TGTGCCAGCGGGTTGGGCGGATACAATGAGCAGTTCTTC	CASGLGGYNEQFF
few	TRBJ2-7	TRBD1	TRBV27	TGTGCCAGCAGTTTAGAGGACCCCGGGACAGGGCTCTACGAGCAGTACTTC	CASSLEDPGTGLYEQYF
.	TRBJ2-2	.	TRBV4-2	TGTGCCAGCAGCCTTCAGATGAACACCGGGGAGCTGTTTTTT	CASSLQMNTGELFF
.	TRBJ2-3	.	TRBV25-1	TGTGCCAGCAGTGCGTCTGCTAGCACAGATACGCAGTATTTT	CASSASASTDTQYF
.	TRBJ2-1	.	TRBV3-1	TGTGCCAGCAGCCAAGATCTTGAGACCGACGATGAGCAGTTCTTC	CASSQDLETDDEQFF
.	TRBJ1-5	.	TRBV19	TGTGCCAGCACCCCAAACGGGGGAAATCAGCCCCAGCATTTT	CASTPNGGNQPQHF
.	TRBJ2-7	TRBD1	TRBV5-5	TGTGCCAGCGGCGTAGTCGGCACCAGACAGGGGTTTTCCTACGAGCAGTACTTC	CASGVVGTRQGFSYEQYF
.	TRBJ2-1	.	TRBV29-1	TGCAGCGTTCGTCAGGGCTCCTACAATGAGCAGTTCTTC	CSVRQGSYNEQFF
few	TRBJ2-4	TRBD2	TRBV20-1	TGCAGTGCTTTCACTAGCGGGAGTCGAGACATTCAGTACTTC	CSAFTSGSRDIQYF
.	TRBJ2-2	.	TRBV12-3/TRBV12-4	TGTGCCAACCGAAAGGGGGACACCGGGGAGCTGTTTTTT	CANRKGDTGELFF
few	TRBJ1-1	TRBD1	TRBV20-1	TGCAGTGCTATAGTCCCGGGACAGGGTTTGGACACTGAAGCTTTCTTT	CSAIVPGQGLDTEAFF
few	TRBJ2-3	.	TRBV15	TGTGCCACCAGCGACGTAGGTAGCGGCACAGATACGCAGTATTTT	CATSDVGSGTDTQYF
few	TRBJ2-5	.	TRBV10-3	TGTGCCATCAGTGTATCGAGTTTCGAAGAGACCCAGTACTTC	CAISVSSFEETQYF